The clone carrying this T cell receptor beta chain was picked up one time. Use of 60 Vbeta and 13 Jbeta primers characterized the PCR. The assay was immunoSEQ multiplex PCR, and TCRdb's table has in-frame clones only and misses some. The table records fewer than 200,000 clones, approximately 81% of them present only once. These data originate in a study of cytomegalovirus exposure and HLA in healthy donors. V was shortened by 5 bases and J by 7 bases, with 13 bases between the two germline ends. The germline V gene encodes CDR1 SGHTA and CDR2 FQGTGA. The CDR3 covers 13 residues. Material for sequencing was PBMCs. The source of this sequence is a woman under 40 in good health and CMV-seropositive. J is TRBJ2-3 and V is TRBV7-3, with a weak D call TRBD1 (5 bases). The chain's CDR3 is CASSEDSANTQYF. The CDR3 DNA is TGTGCCAGCAGCGAAGACAGTGCTAATACGCAGTATTTT.